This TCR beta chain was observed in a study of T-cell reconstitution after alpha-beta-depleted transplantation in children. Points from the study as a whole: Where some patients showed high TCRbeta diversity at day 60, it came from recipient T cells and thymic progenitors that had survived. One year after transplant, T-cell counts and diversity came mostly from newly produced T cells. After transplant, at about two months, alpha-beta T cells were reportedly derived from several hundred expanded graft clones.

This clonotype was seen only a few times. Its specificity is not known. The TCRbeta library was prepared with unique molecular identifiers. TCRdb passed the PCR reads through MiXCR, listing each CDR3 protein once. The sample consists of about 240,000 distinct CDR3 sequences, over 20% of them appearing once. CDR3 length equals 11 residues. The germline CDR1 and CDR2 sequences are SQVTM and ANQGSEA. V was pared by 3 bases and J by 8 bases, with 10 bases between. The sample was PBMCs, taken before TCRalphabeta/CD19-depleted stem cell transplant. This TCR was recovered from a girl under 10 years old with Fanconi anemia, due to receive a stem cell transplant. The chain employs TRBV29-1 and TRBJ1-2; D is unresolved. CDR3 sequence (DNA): TGCAGCGTTGATCCCTCCCCCGGCTACACCTTC. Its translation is CSVDPSPGYTF.